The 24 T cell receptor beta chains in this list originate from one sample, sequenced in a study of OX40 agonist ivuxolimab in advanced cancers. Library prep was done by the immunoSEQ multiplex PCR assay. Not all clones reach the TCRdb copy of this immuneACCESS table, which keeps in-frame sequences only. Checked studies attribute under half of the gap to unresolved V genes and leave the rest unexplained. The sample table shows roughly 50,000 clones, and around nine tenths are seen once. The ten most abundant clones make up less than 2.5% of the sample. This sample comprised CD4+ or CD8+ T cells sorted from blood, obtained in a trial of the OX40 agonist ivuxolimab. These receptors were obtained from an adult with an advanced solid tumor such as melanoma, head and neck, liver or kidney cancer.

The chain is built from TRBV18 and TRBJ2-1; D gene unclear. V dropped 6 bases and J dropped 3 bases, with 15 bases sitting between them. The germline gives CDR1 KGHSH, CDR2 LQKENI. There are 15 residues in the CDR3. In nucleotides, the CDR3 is TGTGCCAGCTCCCTCGGCTTGGCCGACTACAATGAGCAGTTCTTC. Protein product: CASSLGLADYNEQFF. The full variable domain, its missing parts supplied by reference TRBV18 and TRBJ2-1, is NAGVMQNPRHLVRRRGQEARLRCSPMKGHSHVYWYRQLPEEGLKFMVYLQKENIIDESGMPKERFSAEFPKEGPSILRIQQVVRGDSAAYFCASSLGLADYNEQFFGPGTRLTVL.

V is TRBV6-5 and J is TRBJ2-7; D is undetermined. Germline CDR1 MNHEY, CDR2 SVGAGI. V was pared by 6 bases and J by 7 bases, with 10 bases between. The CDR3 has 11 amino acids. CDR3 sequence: CASRRAGEQYF. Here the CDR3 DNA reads TGTGCCAGCAGAAGAGCCGGGGAGCAGTACTTC.

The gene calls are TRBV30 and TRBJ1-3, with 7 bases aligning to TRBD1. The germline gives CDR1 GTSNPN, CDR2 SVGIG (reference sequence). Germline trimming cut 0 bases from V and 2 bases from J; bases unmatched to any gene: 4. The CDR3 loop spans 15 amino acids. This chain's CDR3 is CAWSVQGRTGNTIYF. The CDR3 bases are TGTGCCTGGAGTGTACAGGGGAGGACTGGAAACACCATATATTTT. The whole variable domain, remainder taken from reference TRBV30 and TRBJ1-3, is SQTIHQWPATLVQPVGSPLSLECTVEGTSNPNLYWYRQAAGRGLQLLFYSVGIGQISSEVPQNLSASRPQDRQFILSSKKLLLSDSGFYLCAWSVQGRTGNTIYFGEGSWLTVV.

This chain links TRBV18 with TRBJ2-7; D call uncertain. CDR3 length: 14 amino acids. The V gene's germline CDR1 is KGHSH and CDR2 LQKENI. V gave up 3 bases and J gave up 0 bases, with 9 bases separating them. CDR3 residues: CASSPSRSSYEQYF. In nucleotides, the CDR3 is TGTGCCAGCTCACCGTCCAGAAGCTCCTACGAGCAGTACTTC.

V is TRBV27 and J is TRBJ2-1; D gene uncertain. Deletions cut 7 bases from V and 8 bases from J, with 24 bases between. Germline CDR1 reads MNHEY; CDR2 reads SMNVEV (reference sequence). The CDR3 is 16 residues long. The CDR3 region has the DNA TGTGCCAGCACCCGGCGGAGTACATTATACAGTGATGAGCAGTTCTTC. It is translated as CASTRRSTLYSDEQFF.

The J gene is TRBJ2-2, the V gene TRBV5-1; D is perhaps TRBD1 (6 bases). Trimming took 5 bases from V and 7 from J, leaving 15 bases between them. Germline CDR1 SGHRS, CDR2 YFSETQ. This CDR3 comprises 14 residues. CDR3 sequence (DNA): TGCGCCAGCAGGCTGAGGGGGACCGACGGGGAGCTGTTTTTT. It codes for CASRLRGTDGELFF.

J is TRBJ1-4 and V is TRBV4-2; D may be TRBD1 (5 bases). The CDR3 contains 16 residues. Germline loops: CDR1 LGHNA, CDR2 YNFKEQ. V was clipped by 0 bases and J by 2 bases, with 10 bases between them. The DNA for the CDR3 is TGTGCCAGCAGCCAAGAGGGAGACAGCACTAATGAAAAACTGTTTTTT. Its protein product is CASSQEGDSTNEKLFF.

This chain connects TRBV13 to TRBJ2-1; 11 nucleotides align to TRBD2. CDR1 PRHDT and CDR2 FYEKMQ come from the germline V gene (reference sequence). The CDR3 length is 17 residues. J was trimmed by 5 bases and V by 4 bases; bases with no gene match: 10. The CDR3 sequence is CASSSLPGTSGNNEQFF. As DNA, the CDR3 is TGTGCCAGCAGCTCCCTCCCCGGGACTAGCGGTAACAATGAGCAGTTCTTC.

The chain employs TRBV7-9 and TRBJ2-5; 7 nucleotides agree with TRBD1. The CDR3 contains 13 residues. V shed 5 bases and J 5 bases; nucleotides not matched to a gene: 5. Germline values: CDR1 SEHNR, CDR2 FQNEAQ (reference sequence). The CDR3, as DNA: TGTGCCAGCAGCGGACAGGTCTGGGAGACCCAGTACTTC. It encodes CASSGQVWETQYF.

The CDR3 protein is CASSPPGLETQYF. CDR3 nucleotides: TGTGCCAGCTCACCACCAGGGTTAGAGACCCAGTACTTC. The chain recombines TRBV18 with TRBJ2-5, with D unclear. CDR3 length: 13 amino acids. Germline CDR1 KGHSH, CDR2 LQKENI. Between the trimmed V and J ends, which lost 0 bases and 4 bases, there was a span of 6 bases.

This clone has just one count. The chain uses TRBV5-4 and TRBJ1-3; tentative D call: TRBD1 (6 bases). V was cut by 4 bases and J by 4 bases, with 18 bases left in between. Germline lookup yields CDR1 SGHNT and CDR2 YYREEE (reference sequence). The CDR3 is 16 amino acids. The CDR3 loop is CASSPDLDRAGNTIYF. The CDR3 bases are TGTGCCAGCAGCCCGGACCTGGACAGAGCAGGAAACACCATATATTTT.

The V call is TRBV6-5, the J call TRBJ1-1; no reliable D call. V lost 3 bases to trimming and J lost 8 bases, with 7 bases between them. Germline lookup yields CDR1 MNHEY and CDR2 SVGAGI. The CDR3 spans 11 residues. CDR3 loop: CASSYRREAFF. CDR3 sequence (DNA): TGTGCCAGCAGTTATAGGAGGGAAGCTTTCTTT.

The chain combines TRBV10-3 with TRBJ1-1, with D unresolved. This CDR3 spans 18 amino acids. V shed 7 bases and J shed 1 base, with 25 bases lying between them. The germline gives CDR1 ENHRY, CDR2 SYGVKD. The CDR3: CAIISRVSSFTSNTEAFF. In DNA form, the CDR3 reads TGTGCCATCATTTCTAGGGTCTCCTCCTTCACTTCGAACACTGAAGCTTTCTTT.

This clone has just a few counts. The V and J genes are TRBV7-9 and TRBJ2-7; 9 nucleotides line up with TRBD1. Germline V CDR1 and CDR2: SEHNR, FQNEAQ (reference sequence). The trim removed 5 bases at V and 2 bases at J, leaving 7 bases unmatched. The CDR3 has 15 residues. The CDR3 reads CASSHGTGRTYEQYF. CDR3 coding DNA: TGTGCCAGCAGCCACGGGACAGGGCGAACCTACGAGCAGTACTTC.

In nucleotides, the CDR3 is TGTGCCAGCAGCTTAGGCGGGGGACGGGGCTACACCTTC. Translation: CASSLGGGRGYTF. The chain carries TRBV7-2 and TRBJ1-2; a weak D match, TRBD1 (5 bases). CDR1 and CDR2 from the germline V gene are SGHTA and FQGNSA. This CDR3 spans 13 amino acids. Trimming removed 1 base from V and 8 bases from J, with 11 bases in between. Full variable domain (missing parts from reference TRBV7-2 and TRBJ1-2): GAGVSQSPSNKVTEKGKDVELRCDPISGHTALYWYRQSLGQGLEFLIYFQGNSAPDKSGLPSDRFSAERTGGSVSTLTIQRTQQEDSAVYLCASSLGGGRGYTFGSGTRLTVV.

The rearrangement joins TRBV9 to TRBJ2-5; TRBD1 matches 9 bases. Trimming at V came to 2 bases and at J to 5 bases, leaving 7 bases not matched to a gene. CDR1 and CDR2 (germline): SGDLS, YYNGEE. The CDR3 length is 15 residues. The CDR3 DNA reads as TGTGCCAGCAGCGTGACCGGGACAGGGATGGAGACCCAGTACTTC. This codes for CASSVTGTGMETQYF.

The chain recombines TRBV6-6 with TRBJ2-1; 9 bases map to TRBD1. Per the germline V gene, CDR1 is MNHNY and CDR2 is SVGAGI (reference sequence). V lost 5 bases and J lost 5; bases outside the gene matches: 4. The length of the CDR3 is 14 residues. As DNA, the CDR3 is TGTGCCAGCAGTCGGACAGGGGACCACAATGAGCAGTTCTTC. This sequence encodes CASSRTGDHNEQFF.

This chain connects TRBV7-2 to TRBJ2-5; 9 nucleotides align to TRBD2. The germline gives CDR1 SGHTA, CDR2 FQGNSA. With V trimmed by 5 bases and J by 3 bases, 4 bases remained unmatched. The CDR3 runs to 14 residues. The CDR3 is CASSRVAGEETQYF. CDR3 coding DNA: TGTGCCAGCAGCCGTGTAGCGGGAGAAGAGACCCAGTACTTC.

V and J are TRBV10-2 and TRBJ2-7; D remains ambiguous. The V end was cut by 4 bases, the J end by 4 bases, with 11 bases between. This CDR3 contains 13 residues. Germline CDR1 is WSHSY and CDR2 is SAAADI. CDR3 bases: TGCGCCAGCAGTGCACGCAATCAATACGAGCAGTACTTC. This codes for CASSARNQYEQYF.

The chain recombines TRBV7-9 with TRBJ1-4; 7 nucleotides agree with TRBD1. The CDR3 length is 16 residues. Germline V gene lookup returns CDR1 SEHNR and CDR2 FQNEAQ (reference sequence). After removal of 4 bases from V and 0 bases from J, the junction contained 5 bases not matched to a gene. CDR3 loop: CASSSGTAATNEKLFF. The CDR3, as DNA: TGTGCCAGCAGCTCCGGGACAGCAGCAACTAATGAAAAACTGTTTTTT.

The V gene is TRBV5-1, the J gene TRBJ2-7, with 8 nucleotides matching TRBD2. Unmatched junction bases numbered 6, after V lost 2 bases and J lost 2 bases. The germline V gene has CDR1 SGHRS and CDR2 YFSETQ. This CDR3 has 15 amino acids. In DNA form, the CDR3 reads TGCGCCAGCAGCTTAGGACTAGCCTTACCCTACGAGCAGTACTTC. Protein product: CASSLGLALPYEQYF.

The CDR3, as DNA: TGTGCTAGTGGCCCCGGGAAGAGGGGGCGGGACTACGAGCAGTACTTC. It encodes CASGPGKRGRDYEQYF. The chain carries TRBV12-5 and TRBJ2-7; weak D call: TRBD1 (7 bases). V shed 6 bases and J shed 3 bases, with 21 bases lying between them. The CDR3 runs 16 residues. Germline V gene data show CDR1 as LGHNT and CDR2 as FRNRAP.

The CDR3 DNA follows: TGCAGCGGTAAAGGCGCAGATACGCAGTATTTT. The encoded protein is CSGKGADTQYF. The chain couples TRBV29-1 to TRBJ2-3; unclear D gene. Germline loops: CDR1 SQVTM, CDR2 ANQGSEA. CDR3 length: 11 residues. V lost 7 bases to trimming and J lost 4 bases, with 9 bases between them.

As DNA, the CDR3 is TGTGCCAGCAGCTTAGGGACCATGGGAGAGCAGTACTTC. It encodes CASSLGTMGEQYF. This chain links TRBV11-3 with TRBJ2-7, with D hard to call. The CDR3 contains 13 residues. Germline lookup yields CDR1 SGHNT and CDR2 YENEEA. V shed 1 base and J shed 7 bases, with 11 bases lying between them.